These T cell receptor beta chains were read from a single sample in a study of cytomegalovirus exposure and HLA in healthy donors. Only in-frame clones appear in the TCRdb table, and some are missing; sequencing was by immunoSEQ multiplex PCR. The sample features over 200,000 clones, with roughly 0.98% in its top ten. The sequencing sample was made of PBMCs. These TCRs come from a woman under 40 in good health and CMV-seropositive. The CDR3 runs from the conserved cysteine through the conserved F or W. The D gene is left open where the match is weak.

TRBD2 | TRBJ2-5 | TRBV2 | CASRTERGEQETQYF | TGTGCCAGCAGGACGGAGCGGGGGGAGCAAGAGACCCAGTACTTC
TRBD2 | TRBJ2-3 | TRBV5-4 | CASSLPSGGNNTQYF | TGTGCCAGCAGCTTGCCGAGCGGGGGGAACAATACGCAGTATTTT
- | TRBJ1-4 | TRBV30 | CAWSISSQGNAEKLFF | TGTGCCTGGAGTATATCCTCCCAGGGGAATGCTGAAAAACTGTTTTTT
- | TRBJ1-5 | TRBV5-5 | CASSPRPTSIGPQHF | TGTGCCAGCAGCCCGAGGCCAACATCTATTGGGCCCCAGCATTTT
- | TRBJ2-2 | TRBV5-3 | CARSWGDRYTGELFF | TGTGCCAGAAGCTGGGGGGACAGATACACCGGGGAGCTGTTTTTT
TRBD1 | TRBJ1-4 | TRBV25-1 | CASSDRTGNEKLFF | TGTGCCAGCAGTGATAGGACAGGGAACGAAAAACTGTTTTTT
- | TRBJ2-3 | TRBV4-1 | CASSQERGWTDTQYF | TGCGCCAGCAGCCAAGAACGGGGGTGGACAGATACGCAGTATTTT
- | TRBJ2-7 | TRBV28 | CASSLNTFYEQYF | TGTGCCAGCAGTTTAAACACCTTCTACGAGCAGTACTTC
TRBD2 | TRBJ2-3 | TRBV19 | CASSSGSAGGYTQYF | TGTGCCAGCAGTTCAGGGAGCGCCGGGGGGTATACGCAGTATTTT
TRBD1 | TRBJ2-3 | TRBV4-1 | CASSRTGDGTDTQYF | TGCGCCAGCAGCAGGACAGGGGATGGCACAGATACGCAGTATTTT
TRBD1 | TRBJ2-6 | TRBV5-1 | CASSNGQGPGANVLTF | TGCGCCAGCAGCAACGGACAGGGGCCTGGGGCCAACGTCCTGACTTTC
- | TRBJ2-1 | TRBV15 | CATSRDGHLRGYNEQFF | TGTGCCACCAGCAGAGATGGCCACCTCAGGGGCTACAATGAGCAGTTCTTC
TRBD1 | TRBJ1-2 | TRBV4-2 | CASSQDLGQTYGYTF | TGTGCCAGCAGCCAAGACCTGGGACAGACCTATGGCTACACCTTC
- | TRBJ1-5 | TRBV30 | CAWSNRGNQPQHF | TGTGCCTGGAGCAACAGGGGCAATCAGCCCCAGCATTTT
TRBD2 | TRBJ2-7 | TRBV30 | CAWSGVTGTSGYYEQYF | TGTGCCTGGAGTGGGGTAACTGGGACTAGCGGATACTACGAGCAGTACTTC
- | TRBJ1-1 | TRBV6-5 | CASSTTANTEAFF | TGTGCCAGCAGCACGACAGCGAACACTGAAGCTTTCTTT
TRBD2 | TRBJ2-3 | TRBV4-1 | CASSQFSGGRTDTQYF | TGCGCCAGCAGCCAATTCAGCGGGGGGAGGACAGATACGCAGTATTTT
- | TRBJ1-3 | TRBV2 | CASSAGTLSGNTIYF | TGTGCCAGCAGCGCCGGGACTCTCTCTGGAAACACCATATATTTT
- | TRBJ2-7 | TRBV7-9 | CASTVSPVTGEQYF | TGTGCCAGCACCGTAAGCCCGGTCACAGGAGAGCAGTACTTC
- | TRBJ1-4 | TRBV6-1 | CASRIQRASEKLFF | TGTGCCAGCAGGATACAGAGGGCGTCTGAAAAACTGTTTTTT
- | TRBJ2-7 | TRBV7-2 | CASSLWGTLYEQYF | TGTGCCAGCAGCTTATGGGGGACACTGTACGAGCAGTACTTC
TRBD2 | TRBJ2-1 | TRBV30 | CAWTLAGRYNEQFF | TGTGCCTGGACCCTAGCGGGGAGATACAATGAGCAGTTCTTC